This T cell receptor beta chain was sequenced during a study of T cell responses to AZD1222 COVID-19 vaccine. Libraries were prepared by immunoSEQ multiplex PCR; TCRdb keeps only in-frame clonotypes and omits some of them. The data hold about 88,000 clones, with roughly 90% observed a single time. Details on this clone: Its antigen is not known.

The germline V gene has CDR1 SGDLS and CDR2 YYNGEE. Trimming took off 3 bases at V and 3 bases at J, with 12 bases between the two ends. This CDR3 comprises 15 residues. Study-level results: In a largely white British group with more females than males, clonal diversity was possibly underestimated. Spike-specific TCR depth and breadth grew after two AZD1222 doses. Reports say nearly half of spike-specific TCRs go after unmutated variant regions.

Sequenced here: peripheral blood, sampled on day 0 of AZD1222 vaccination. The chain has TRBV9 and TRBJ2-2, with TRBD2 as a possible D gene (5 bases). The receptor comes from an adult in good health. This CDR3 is CASSGSSSHTGELFF. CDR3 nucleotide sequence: TGTGCCAGCAGCGGTTCTAGCTCACACACCGGGGAGCTGTTTTTT.